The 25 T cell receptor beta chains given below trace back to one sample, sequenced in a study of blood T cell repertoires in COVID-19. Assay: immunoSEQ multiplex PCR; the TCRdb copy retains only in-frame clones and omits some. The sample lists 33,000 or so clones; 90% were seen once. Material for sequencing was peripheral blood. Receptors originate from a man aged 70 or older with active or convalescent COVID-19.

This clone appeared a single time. As DNA, the CDR3 is TGTGCCAGCAGCCAAGCCACAAATCAGCCCCAGCATTTT. Its protein product is CASSQATNQPQHF. The V call is TRBV4-2, the J call TRBJ1-5, with D hard to call. This CDR3 region has 13 residues. Germline V gives CDR1 LGHNA, CDR2 YNFKEQ. The ends were cut back, 1 base at V and 4 bases at J, with 5 bases in the middle.

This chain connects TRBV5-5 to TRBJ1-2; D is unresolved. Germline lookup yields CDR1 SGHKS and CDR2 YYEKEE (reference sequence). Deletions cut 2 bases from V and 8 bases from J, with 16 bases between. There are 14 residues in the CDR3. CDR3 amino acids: CASSLPDPAGGYTF. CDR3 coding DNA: TGTGCCAGCAGCTTACCTGATCCGGCGGGCGGCTACACCTTC.

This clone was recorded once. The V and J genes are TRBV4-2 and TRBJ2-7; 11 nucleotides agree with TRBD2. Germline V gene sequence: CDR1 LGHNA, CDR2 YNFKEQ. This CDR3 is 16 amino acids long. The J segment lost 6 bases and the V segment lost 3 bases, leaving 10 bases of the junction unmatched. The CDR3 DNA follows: TGTGCCAGCAGCCACCAACTAGCGGGGGAAAGGGGCGAGCAGTACTTC. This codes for CASSHQLAGERGEQYF.

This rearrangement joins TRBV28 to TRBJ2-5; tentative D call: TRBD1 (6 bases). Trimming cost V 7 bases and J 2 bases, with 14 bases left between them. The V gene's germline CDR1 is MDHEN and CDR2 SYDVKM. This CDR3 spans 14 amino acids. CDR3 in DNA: TGTGCCAGCACCACCGGACAGACGCAAGAGACCCAGTACTTC. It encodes CASTTGQTQETQYF.

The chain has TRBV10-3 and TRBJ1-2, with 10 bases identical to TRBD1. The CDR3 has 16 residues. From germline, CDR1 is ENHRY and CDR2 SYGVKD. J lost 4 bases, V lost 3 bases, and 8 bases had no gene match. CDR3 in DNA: TGTGCCATCAGTGACCCTTCGACAGGGGGCGTCTATGGCTACACCTTC. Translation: CAISDPSTGGVYGYTF.

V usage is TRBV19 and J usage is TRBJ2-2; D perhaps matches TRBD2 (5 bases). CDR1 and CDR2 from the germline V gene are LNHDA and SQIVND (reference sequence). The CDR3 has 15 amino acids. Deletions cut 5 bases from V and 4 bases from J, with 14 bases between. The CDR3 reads CASSPSRVGTGELFF. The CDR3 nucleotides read TGTGCCAGTAGTCCCTCGAGGGTAGGCACCGGGGAGCTGTTTTTT.

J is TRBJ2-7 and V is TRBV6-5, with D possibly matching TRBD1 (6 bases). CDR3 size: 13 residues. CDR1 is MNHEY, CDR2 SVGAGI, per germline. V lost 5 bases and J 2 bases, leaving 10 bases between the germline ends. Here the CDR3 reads CASSTRDTYEQYF. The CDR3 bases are TGTGCCAGCAGTACCCGGGACACCTACGAGCAGTACTTC.

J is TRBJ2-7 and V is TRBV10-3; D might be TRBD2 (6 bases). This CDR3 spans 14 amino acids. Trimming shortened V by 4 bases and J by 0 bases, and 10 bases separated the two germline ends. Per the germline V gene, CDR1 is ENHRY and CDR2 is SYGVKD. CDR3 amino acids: CAISVSSGSYEQYF. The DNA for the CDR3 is TGTGCCATCAGTGTGAGTAGCGGCTCCTACGAGCAGTACTTC.

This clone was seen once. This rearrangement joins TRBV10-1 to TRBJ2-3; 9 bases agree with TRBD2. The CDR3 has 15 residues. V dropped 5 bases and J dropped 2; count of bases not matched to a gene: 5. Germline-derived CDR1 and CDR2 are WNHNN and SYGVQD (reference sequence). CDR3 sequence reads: CASSLGLASTDTQYF. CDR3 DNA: TGCGCCAGCAGTCTGGGACTAGCCTCCACAGATACGCAGTATTTT.

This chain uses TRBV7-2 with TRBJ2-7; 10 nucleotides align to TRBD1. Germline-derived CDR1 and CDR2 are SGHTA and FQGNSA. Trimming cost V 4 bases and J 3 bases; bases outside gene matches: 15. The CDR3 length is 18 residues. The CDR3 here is CASSSGPRLRTGGYEQYF. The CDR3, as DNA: TGTGCCAGCAGCTCGGGGCCGCGATTGAGGACAGGGGGCTACGAGCAGTACTTC.

CDR3: CASSWSDRGGYTF. The CDR3 bases are TGTGCCAGCTCTTGGAGCGACAGGGGCGGCTACACCTTC. V usage is TRBV6-5 and J usage is TRBJ1-2, with 8 bases aligning to TRBD1. There are 13 residues in the CDR3. CDR1 is MNHEY, CDR2 SVGAGI, per germline. Germline trimming cut 8 bases from V and 8 bases from J; bases unmatched to any gene: 10.

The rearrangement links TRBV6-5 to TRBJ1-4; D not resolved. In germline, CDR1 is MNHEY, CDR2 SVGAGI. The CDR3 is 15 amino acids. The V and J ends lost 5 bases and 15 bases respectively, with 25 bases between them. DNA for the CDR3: TGTGCCAGCAGTACCGGGAGGTCCCAAGAGAACTCGTTGTTTTTT. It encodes CASSTGRSQENSLFF.

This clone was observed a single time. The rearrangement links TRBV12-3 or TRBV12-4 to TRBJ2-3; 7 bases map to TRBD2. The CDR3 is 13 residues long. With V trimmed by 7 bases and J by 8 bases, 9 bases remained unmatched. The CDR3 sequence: CASTAGGTGTQYF. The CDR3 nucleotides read TGTGCCAGCACCGCCGGGGGGACGGGTACGCAGTATTTT.

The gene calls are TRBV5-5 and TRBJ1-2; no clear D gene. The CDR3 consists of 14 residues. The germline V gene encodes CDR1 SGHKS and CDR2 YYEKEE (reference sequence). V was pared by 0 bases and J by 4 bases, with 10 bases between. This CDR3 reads CASSLGPGTYGYTF. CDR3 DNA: TGTGCCAGCAGCTTGGGACCAGGTACCTATGGCTACACCTTC.

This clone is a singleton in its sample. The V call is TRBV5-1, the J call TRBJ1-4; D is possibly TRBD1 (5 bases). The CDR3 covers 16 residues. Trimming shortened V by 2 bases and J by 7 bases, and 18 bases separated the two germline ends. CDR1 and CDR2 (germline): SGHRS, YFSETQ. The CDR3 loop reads CASSLSPGGLREKLFF. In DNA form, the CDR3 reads TGCGCCAGCAGCTTATCTCCTGGGGGGTTGCGTGAAAAACTGTTTTTT.

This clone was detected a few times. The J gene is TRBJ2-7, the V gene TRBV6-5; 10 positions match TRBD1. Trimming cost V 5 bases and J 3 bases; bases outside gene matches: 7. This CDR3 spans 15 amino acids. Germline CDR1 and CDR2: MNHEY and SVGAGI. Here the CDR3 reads CASSPGQGRIYEQYF. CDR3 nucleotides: TGTGCCAGCAGTCCGGGACAGGGGCGGATCTACGAGCAGTACTTC.

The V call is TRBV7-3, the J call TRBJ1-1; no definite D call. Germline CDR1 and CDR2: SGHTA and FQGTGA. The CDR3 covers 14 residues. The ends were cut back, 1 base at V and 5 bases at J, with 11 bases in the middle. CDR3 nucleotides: TGTGCCAGCAGCTTAATTACGGGAGGGACTGAAGCTTTCTTT. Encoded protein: CASSLITGGTEAFF.

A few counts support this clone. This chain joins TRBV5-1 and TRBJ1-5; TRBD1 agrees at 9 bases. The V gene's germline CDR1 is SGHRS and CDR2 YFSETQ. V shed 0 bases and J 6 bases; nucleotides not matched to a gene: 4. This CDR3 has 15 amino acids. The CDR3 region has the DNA TGCGCCAGCAGCTTGGGGGCGGGACAGGGTCAGCCCCAGCATTTT. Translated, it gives CASSLGAGQGQPQHF.

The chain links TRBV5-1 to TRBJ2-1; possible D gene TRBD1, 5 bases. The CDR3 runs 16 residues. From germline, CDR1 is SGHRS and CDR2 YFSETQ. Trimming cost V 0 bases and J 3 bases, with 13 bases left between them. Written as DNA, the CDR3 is TGCGCCAGCAGCTTGGCCGCTCAGGGCTTCTACAATGAGCAGTTCTTC. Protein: CASSLAAQGFYNEQFF.

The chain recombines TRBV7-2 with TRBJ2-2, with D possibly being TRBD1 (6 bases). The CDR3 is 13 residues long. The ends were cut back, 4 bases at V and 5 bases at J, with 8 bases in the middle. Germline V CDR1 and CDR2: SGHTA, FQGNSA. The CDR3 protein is CASSSQGTGELFF. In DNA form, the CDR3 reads TGTGCCAGCAGCTCACAGGGTACCGGGGAGCTGTTTTTT.

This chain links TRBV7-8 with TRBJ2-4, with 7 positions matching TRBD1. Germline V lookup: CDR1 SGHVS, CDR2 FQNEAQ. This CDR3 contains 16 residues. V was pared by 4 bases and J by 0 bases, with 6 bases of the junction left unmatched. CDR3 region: CASSSGQTIAKNIQYF. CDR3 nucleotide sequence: TGTGCCAGCAGCTCGGGACAGACTATAGCCAAAAACATTCAGTACTTC.

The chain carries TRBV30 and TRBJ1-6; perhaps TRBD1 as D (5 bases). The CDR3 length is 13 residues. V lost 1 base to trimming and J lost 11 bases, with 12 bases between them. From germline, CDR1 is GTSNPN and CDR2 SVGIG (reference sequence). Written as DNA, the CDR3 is TGTGCCTGGAGTGAGGGGCTAATAGCACCCCTCCACTTT. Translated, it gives CAWSEGLIAPLHF.

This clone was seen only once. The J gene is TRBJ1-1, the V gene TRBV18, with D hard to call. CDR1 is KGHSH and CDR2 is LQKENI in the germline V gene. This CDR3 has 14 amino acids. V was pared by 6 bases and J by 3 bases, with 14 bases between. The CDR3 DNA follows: TGTGCCAGCTCGAAAGAAGTGAGAGACACTGAAGCTTTCTTT. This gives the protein CASSKEVRDTEAFF.

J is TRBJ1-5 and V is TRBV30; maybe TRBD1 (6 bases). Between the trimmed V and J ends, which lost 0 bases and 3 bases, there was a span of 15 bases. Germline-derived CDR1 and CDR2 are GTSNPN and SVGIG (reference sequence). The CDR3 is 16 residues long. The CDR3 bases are TGTGCCTGGAGTGTCCAGGGGCGGCGGATCAATCAGCCCCAGCATTTT. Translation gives CAWSVQGRRINQPQHF.

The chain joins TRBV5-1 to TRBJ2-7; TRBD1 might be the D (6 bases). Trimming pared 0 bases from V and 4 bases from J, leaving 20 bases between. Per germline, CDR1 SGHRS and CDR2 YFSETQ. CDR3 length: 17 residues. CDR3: CASSLVGLGQKIYEQYF. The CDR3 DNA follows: TGCGCCAGCAGCTTGGTCGGGCTCGGACAGAAAATATACGAGCAGTACTTC.